This entry features one TCR beta chain sequence. This clone has more than one count but fewer than ten. This clone's antigen is unknown. Base quality data are lacking; no much larger clone is found one base away. The library was made by the immunoSEQ multiplex PCR assay. In the authors' own workflow: A statistical classification framework was developed to diagnose cytomegalovirus status using the catalog of TCR beta chain sequences. TCRdb mirrors the immuneACCESS table, restricted to in-frame sequences. Some clones are absent from its copies; in checked studies, under half trace to an unresolved V gene, and the reason for the others is unknown. V, J and clone size reflect that table, while D and trimming were determined from the DNA. This sample lists 180,000 or so clones; about 79% were detected once. The ten most abundant clones make up 13% of the sample. The data are from a study of cytomegalovirus exposure and HLA in healthy donors (dated 2017 in TCRdb). As for the study more broadly: According to a later analysis, the 100 to 150 validation repertoires were produced on the same platform as the approximately 610 repertoires of the first cohort. The study aimed to test whether signatures of past pathogen exposure could be identified by cataloging public T cell receptors. In addition to the first cohort of approximately 670 subjects, a separate validation cohort of 120 different subjects was used. To predict cytomegalovirus infection status, the study combined high-throughput TCR immunosequencing, statistical association of individual TCRs with disease status, and machine learning. The full study reports these points: The validation cohort had no HLA typing available for a later analysis, so co-occurrence within that cohort was assessed over all 120 or so repertoires. In vitro tests confirmed that a few of the cytomegalovirus-associated TCR beta chains recognize cytomegalovirus antigens. The authors suggested that the approach could potentially be extended to other disease states and immunological phenotypes. A later analysis found that TCRs clustered in the first cohort also tended to co-occur in the 120 validation repertoires, with 90% to 95% of cluster scores above 0. The classifier was reported to diagnose cytomegalovirus status with high specificity and sensitivity in both the original and validation cohorts. Most TCR sequences were observed very rarely across donors, whereas some public TCRs were present in many individuals. In the study, 150 to 200 TCR beta chains were listed as associated with cytomegalovirus.

From cysteine to phenylalanine, the CDR3 is 15 amino acids long. Only CDR3 DNA remains: 45 bases, in frame from the first base. The CDR1 and CDR2 encoded by the germline V gene are MDHEN and SYDVKM. The V end loses 7 bases and the J end loses 4 bases, and a stretch of 17 bases separates them. Donors formed part of the validation cohort, which comprised over a hundred subjects and was distinct from the first cohort of 690 or so subjects. This clonotype was sampled from a woman aged 25-40 years in good health and CMV-seropositive. The sample taken for sequencing was PBMCs. The V and J genes are TRBV28 and TRBJ1-5; TRBD1 could be the D gene, as 6 bases match. The DNA sequence is TGTGCCAGCACCTCGACAGGAACTGCTAATCAGCCCCAGCATTTT. It translates as CASTSTGTANQPQHF.